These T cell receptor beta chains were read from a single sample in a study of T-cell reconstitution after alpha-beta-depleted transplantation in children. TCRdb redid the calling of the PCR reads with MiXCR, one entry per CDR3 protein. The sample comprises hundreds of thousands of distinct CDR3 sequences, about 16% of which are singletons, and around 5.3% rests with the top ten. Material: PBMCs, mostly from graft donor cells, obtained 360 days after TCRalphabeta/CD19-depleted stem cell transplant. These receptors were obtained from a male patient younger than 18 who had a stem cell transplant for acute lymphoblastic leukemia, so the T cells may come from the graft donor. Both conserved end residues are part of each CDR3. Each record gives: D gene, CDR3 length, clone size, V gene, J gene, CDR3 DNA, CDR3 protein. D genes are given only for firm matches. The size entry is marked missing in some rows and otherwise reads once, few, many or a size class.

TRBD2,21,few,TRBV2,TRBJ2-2,TGTGCCAGCAGTGGCGATACGGGAGGAGTCGATACCCACTCGAACACCGGGGAGCTGTTTTTT,CASSGDTGGVDTHSNTGELFF
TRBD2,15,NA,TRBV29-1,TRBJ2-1,TGCAGCGTTGAACCAGCGGGGAGCTCCTACAATGAGCAGTTCTTC,CSVEPAGSSYNEQFF
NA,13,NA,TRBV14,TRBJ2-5,TGTGCCAGCAGCCACCTACAACGGGAGACCCAGTACTTC,CASSHLQRETQYF
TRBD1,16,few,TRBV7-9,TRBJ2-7,TGTGCCAGCAGCGTCCCGGGACAGGCCGACTCCTACGAGCAGTACTTC,CASSVPGQADSYEQYF
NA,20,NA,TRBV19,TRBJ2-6,TGTGCCAGTAGTATAGGTCTACGGAGGGGGTCTCCATCTGGGGCCAACGTCCTGACTTTC,CASSIGLRRGSPSGANVLTF
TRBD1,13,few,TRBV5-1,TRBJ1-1,TGCGCCACTAAGACCGGGACAGGGACTGAAGCTTTCTTT,CATKTGTGTEAFF
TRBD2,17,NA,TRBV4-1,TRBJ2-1,TGCGCCAGCAGCCAACAGACGGCCCGGGACTACGACAATGAGCAGTTCTTC,CASSQQTARDYDNEQFF
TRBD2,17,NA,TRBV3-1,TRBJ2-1,TGTGCCAGCAGCCAACCCGTCGTAGCGGGAGAGGTCAATGAGCAGTTCTTC,CASSQPVVAGEVNEQFF
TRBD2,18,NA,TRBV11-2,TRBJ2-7,TGTGCCAGCAGCTTGGAGACTAGCGGGAGGGTTAGCTCCTACGAGCAGTACTTC,CASSLETSGRVSSYEQYF
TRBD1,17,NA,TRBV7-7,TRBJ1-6,TGTGCCAGCAGCTTTAGGGGGCAGGACCCGCTTTGGTCACCCCTCCACTTT,CASSFRGQDPLWSPLHF
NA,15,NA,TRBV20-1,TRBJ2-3,TGCAGTGCTAGAGTGAGGGAGCCGGGCACAGATACGCAGTATTTT,CSARVREPGTDTQYF
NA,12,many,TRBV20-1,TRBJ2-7,TGCAGTGCGCGGACGGGGACCTACGAGCAGTACTTC,CSARTGTYEQYF
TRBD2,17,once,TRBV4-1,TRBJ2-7,TGCGCCAGCAGCCATGATCCTGAGACTAGCGTATCCTACGAGCAGTACTTC,CASSHDPETSVSYEQYF
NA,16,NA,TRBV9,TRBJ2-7,TGTGCCAGCAGCGTAGCTGGTGGGAGCCGCATATACGAGCAGTACTTC,CASSVAGGSRIYEQYF
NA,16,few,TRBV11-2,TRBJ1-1,TGTGCCAGCAGACCCTATCGTGGACAGCCGAACACTGAAGCTTTCTTT,CASRPYRGQPNTEAFF
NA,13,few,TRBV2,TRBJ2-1,TGTGCTGGGGGGCGGACCGATTACAATGAGCAGTTCTTC,CAGGRTDYNEQFF
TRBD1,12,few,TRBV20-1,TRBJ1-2,TGCAGTGCTCCCGGGACAGCCTATGGCTACACCTTC,CSAPGTAYGYTF
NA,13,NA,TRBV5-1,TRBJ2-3,TGCGCCAGCAGCTTACAGGAGACTAGTACGCAGTATTTT,CASSLQETSTQYF
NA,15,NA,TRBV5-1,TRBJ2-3,TGCGCCAGCAGCGCGGAAGCGGGCGTCACAGATACGCAGTATTTT,CASSAEAGVTDTQYF
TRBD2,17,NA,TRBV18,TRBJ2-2,TGTGCCAGCTCACGGCAGCGGGAGACCCCGAACACCGGGGAGCTGTTTTTT,CASSRQRETPNTGELFF
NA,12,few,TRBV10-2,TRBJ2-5,TGCGCCAGCAGTGAGTCCGCGGCCCACCTGTACTTC,CASSESAAHLYF
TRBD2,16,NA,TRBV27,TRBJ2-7,TGTGCCAGCAGTTTATACGGCGGGAGGTTTTCCTACGAGCAGTACTTC,CASSLYGGRFSYEQYF
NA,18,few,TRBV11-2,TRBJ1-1,TGTGCCAGCAGCTTAGGAGGCTTGGCCCGACTGATTTACACTGAAGCTTTCTTT,CASSLGGLARLIYTEAFF
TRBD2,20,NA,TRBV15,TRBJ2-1,TGTGCCACCAGCAGAGGTCCTCTTGCTTCAAGCGGGGGTTTTTACAATGAGCAGTTCTTC,CATSRGPLASSGGFYNEQFF
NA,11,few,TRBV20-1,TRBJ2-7,TGCAGTGCGGTAAGGGTTTACGAGCAGTACTTC,CSAVRVYEQYF
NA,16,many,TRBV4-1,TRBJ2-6,TGCGCCAGCAGCCAAGATCTGGGGGCTGGGGCCAACGTCCTGACTTTC,CASSQDLGAGANVLTF
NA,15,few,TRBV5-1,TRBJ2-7,TGCGCCAGCAGCGTAACAGGACCTAGCTCCTACGAGCAGTACTTC,CASSVTGPSSYEQYF
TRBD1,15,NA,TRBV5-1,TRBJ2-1,TGCGCCAGACCCTCGGACAGGGGAACCTACAATGAGCAGTTCTTC,CARPSDRGTYNEQFF
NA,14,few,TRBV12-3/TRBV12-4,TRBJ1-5,TGTGCCAGCAGTTTAGGGGAGACAAATCAGCCCCAGCATTTT,CASSLGETNQPQHF
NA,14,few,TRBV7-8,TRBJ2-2,TGTGCCAGCAGCTTTTACCAGAACACCGGGGAGCTGTTTTTT,CASSFYQNTGELFF
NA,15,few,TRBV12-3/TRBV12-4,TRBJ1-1,TGTGCCAGCAGTTTTCACCGTCGGACAAACACTGAAGCTTTCTTT,CASSFHRRTNTEAFF
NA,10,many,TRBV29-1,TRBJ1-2,TGCAGCGTTGAAGTAGACGGCTACACCTTC,CSVEVDGYTF